The clone carrying this TCR beta chain was counted at least ten times. Its antigen is currently unknown. A 10-nucleotide random UMI tagged transcripts in template-switch 5'RACE cDNA synthesis. TCRdb analysed the 5' RACE reads with MiXCR anew, one entry per CDR3 protein. Of tens of thousands of distinct CDR3 sequences in the sample, roughly 13% were seen once. This sample was included in a study of neurological immune-mediated disorders. Findings and limits, study-wide: The greatest TCR clonal expansion occurred in HTLV-1-associated myelopathy and the least in multiple sclerosis, which fell below healthy controls.

Germline V gene data show CDR1 as DFQATT and CDR2 as SNEGSKA (reference sequence). The CDR3 covers 12 residues. Trimming removed 7 bases from V and 12 bases from J, with 19 bases in between. Sample time point: longitudinal time-point 3. Healthy control participants comprised blood bank volunteers in Maryland, USA. This TCR came from a man between 25 and 39 years old in good health. The sample taken for sequencing was PBMCs. The genes are TRBV20-1 and TRBJ2-1; D possibly uses TRBD1 or TRBD2 (5 bases each). The DNA for the CDR3 is TGCAGTGGGGACGGTAGTGGTTTCGGGCAGTTCTTC. This gives the protein CSGDGSGFGQFF.